This T cell receptor beta chain came from a study of T cell repertoires in aging, cancer and after chemotherapy. TCR beta rearrangements were amplified from peripheral blood genomic DNA. Rearranged V-D-J TRB sequences were amplified with a mixed TRB-A/B primer pool. TCRdb reprocessed the multiplex PCR reads with MiXCR, giving one entry per CDR3 protein. The sample yields some 5,600 distinct CDR3 sequences, around 20% seen once. The source of this sequence is a human donor with a blood cancer. Sequenced input: blood.

CDR3 protein: CASSLTLGTSGRNEQFF. CDR3 DNA sequence: TGTGCCAGCAGTTTAACCCTCGGGACTAGCGGGAGAAATGAGCAGTTCTTC. The chain recombines TRBV28 with TRBJ2-1; TRBD2 agrees at 14 bases. CDR1 and CDR2 from the germline V gene are MDHEN and SYDVKM. J gave up 7 bases and V 2 bases, and 7 bases lay outside the gene matches. The CDR3 consists of 17 residues.